The clone carrying this T cell receptor beta chain was seen repeatedly, ten times or more. Its matching antigen is unknown. This entry is derived from a study of Graves' ophthalmopathy and Graves' hyperthyroidism. A duration under 3 months, NOSPECS ≥4, CAS ≥3 and moderate-to-severe activity characterized the donors with ophthalmopathy. The CDR3 totals 16 residues. CDR1 and CDR2 (germline): MDHEN, SYDVKM. J was trimmed by 9 bases and V by 4 bases; bases with no gene match: 14. Amplification from RNA transcripts yielded the TCR beta CDR3 regions. The library came from an HTBI-primed first-round RT-PCR and a second-round multiplex PCR. Each CDR3 protein is one row after TCRdb ran MiXCR on the multiplex PCR reads. The repertoire includes under 250,000 distinct CDR3 sequences, 25% to 30% of them detected once, and 8.5% to 9.5% sits in the top ten. General study findings and limits: Detected in blood as well were most expanded thyroid clonotypes with frequency above 0.001.

This clonotype was obtained from a man over 45 with Graves' ophthalmopathy. V is TRBV28 and J is TRBJ2-5; TRBD1 matches at 10 bases. Specimen: peripheral blood. As DNA, the CDR3 is TGTGCCAGCAGTTCCGACAGGGGGCAAAACCCTGGGGCCCAGTACTTC. It codes for CASSSDRGQNPGAQYF.